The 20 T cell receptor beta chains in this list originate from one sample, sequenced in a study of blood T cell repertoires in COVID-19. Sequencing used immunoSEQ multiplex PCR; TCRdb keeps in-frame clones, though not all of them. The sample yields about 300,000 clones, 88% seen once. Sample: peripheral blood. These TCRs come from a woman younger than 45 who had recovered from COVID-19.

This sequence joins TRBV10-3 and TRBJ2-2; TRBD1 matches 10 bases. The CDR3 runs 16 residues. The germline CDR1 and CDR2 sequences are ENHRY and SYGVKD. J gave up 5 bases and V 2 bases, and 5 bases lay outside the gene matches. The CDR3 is CAISEPGQGITGELFF. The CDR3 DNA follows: TGTGCCATCAGTGAGCCGGGACAGGGGATTACCGGGGAGCTGTTTTTT.

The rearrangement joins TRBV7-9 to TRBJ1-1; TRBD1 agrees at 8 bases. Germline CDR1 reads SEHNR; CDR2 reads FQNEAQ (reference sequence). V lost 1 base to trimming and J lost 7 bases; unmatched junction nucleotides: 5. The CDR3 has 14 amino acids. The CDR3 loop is CASSLGTGPVEAFF. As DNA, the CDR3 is TGTGCCAGCAGCTTAGGGACAGGGCCGGTTGAAGCTTTCTTT.

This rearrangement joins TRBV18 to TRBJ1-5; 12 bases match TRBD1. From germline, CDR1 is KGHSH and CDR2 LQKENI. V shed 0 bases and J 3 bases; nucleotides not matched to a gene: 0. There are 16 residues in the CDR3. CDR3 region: CASSPPGQGANQPQHF. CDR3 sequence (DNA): TGTGCCAGCTCACCACCGGGACAGGGGGCCAATCAGCCCCAGCATTTT.

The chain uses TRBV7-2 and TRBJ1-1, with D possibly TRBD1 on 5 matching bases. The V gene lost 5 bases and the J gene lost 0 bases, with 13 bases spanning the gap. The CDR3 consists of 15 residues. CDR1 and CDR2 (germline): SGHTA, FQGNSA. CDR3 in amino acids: CASSRGGSVNTEAFF. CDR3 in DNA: TGTGCCAGCAGCCGCGGGGGGTCCGTGAACACTGAAGCTTTCTTT. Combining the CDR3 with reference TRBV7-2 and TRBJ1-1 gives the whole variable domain GAGVSQSPSNKVTEKGKDVELRCDPISGHTALYWYRQSLGQGLEFLIYFQGNSAPDKSGLPSDRFSAERTGGSVSTLTIQRTQQEDSAVYLCASSRGGSVNTEAFFGQGTRLTVV.

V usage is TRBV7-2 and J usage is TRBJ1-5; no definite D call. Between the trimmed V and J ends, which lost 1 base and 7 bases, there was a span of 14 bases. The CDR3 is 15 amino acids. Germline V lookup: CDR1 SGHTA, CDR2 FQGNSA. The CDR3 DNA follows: TGTGCCAGCAGCTTAGGAGTGGGCGCGGGGCAGCCCCAGCATTTT. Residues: CASSLGVGAGQPQHF.

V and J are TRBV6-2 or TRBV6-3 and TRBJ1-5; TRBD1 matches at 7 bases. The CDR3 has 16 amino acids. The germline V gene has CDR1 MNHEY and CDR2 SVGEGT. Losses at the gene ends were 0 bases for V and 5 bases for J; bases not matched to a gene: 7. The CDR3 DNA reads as TGTGCCAGCAGTTACTCGAGGGACAGAAACGATCAGCCCCAGCATTTT. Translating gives CASSYSRDRNDQPQHF.

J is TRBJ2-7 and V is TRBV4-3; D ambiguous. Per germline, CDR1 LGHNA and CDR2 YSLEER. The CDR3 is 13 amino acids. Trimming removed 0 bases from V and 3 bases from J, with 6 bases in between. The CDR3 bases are TGCGCCAGCAGCCAAGATCCGTACTACGAGCAGTACTTC. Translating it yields CASSQDPYYEQYF.

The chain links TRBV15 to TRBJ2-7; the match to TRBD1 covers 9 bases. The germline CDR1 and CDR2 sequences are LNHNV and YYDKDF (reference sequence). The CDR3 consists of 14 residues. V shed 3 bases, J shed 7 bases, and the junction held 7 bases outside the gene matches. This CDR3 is CATSRDRGLGEQYF. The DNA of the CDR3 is TGTGCCACCAGCAGGGACAGGGGATTAGGGGAGCAGTACTTC.

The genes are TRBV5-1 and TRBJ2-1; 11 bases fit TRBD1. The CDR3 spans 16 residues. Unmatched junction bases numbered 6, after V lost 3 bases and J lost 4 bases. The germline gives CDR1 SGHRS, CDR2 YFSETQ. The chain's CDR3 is CASSSGQGAMYNEQFF. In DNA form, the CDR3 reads TGCGCCAGCAGCTCCGGACAGGGGGCAATGTACAATGAGCAGTTCTTC.

CDR3 DNA sequence: TGCAGTGCTAGGTCGGGGGAAAAACTGTTTTTT. Protein: CSARSGEKLFF. The V and J genes are TRBV20-1 and TRBJ1-4; D ambiguous. Germline CDR1 and CDR2: DFQATT and SNEGSKA (reference sequence). The CDR3 extends over 11 amino acids. Trimming removed 3 bases at V and 8 bases at J, with 7 bases between.

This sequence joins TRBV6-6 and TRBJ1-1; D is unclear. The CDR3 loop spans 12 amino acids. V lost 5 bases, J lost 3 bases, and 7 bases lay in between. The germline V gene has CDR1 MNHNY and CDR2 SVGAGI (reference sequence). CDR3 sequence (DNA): TGTGCCAGCAGTCCAGGTTACACTGAAGCTTTCTTT. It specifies CASSPGYTEAFF.

Written as DNA, the CDR3 is TGCGCCAGCAGCTTGCTAGCGGGGGCAGGCAATGAGCAGTTCTTC. Protein sequence: CASSLLAGAGNEQFF. V gene TRBV5-1 combines with J gene TRBJ2-1; 10 nucleotides line up with TRBD2. V lost 1 base, J lost 6 bases, and 4 bases stayed unmatched. CDR3 length: 15 residues. CDR1 SGHRS and CDR2 YFSETQ come from the germline V gene.

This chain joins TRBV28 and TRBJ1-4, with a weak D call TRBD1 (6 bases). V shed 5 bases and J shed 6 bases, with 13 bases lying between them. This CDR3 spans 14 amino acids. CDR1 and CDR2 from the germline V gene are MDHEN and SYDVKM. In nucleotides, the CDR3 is TGTGCCAGCAGTGACCAGGGGTGGGATGAAAAACTGTTTTTT. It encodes CASSDQGWDEKLFF.

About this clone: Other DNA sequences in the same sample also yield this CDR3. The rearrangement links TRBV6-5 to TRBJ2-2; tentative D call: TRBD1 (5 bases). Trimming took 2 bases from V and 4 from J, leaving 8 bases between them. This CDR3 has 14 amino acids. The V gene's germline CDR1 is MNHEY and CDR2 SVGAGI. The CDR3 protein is CASSYRGGTGELFF. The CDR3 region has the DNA TGTGCCAGCAGTTACAGGGGTGGCACCGGGGAGCTGTTTTTT.

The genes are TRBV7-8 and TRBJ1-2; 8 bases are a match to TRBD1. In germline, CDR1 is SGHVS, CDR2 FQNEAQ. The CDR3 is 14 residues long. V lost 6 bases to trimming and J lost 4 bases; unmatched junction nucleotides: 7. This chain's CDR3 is CASRRTGTPYGYTF. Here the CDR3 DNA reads TGTGCCAGCAGGAGGACAGGGACCCCCTATGGCTACACCTTC.

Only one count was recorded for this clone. CDR3 residues: CASSITGENTEAFF. In nucleotides, the CDR3 is TGTGCCAGCAGCATTACGGGGGAAAACACTGAAGCTTTCTTT. V usage is TRBV13 and J usage is TRBJ1-1; TRBD1 is a possible D gene (5 bases). V was shortened by 5 bases and J by 2 bases, with 12 bases between the two germline ends. The V gene's germline CDR1 is PRHDT and CDR2 FYEKMQ (reference sequence). The CDR3 consists of 14 residues.

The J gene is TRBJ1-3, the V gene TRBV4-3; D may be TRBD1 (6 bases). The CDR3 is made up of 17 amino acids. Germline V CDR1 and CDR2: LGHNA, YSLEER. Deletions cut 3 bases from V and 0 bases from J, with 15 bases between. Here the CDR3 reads CASSQNTGTNSGNTIYF. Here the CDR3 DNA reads TGCGCCAGCAGCCAGAACACCGGGACAAACTCTGGAAACACCATATATTTT.

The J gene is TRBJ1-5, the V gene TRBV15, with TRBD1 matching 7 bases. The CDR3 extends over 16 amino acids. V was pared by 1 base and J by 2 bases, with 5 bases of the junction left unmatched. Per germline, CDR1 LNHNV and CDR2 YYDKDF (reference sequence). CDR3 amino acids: CATSRGAGTGNQPQHF. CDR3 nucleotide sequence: TGTGCCACCAGCAGAGGTGCCGGGACAGGCAATCAGCCCCAGCATTTT.

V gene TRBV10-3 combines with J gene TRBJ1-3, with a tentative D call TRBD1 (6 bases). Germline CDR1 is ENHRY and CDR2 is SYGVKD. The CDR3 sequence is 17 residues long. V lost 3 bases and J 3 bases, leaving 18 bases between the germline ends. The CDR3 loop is CAISDLVRGSRGNTIYF. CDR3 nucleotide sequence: TGTGCCATCAGTGACCTAGTTAGGGGGTCTCGTGGAAACACCATATATTTT.

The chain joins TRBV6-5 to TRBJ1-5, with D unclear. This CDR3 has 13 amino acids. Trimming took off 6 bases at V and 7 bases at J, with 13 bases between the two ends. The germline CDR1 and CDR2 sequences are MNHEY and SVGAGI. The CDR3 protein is CASSQVPNQPQHF. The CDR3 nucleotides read TGTGCCAGCAGCCAGGTCCCTAACCAGCCCCAGCATTTT.